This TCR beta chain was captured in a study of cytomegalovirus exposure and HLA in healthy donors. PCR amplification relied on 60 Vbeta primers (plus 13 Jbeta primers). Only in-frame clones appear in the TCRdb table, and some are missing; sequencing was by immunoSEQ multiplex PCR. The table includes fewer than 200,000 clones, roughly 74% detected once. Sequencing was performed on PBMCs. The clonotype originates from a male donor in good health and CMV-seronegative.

CDR3 DNA sequence: TGCGCCAGCAGCTTGGGTGGGAGTCAGCCCCAGCATTTT. It translates to CASSLGGSQPQHF. The chain employs TRBV5-1 and TRBJ1-5; no definite D call. This CDR3 has 13 amino acids. Trimming took 0 bases from V and 6 from J, leaving 7 bases between them. Germline loops: CDR1 SGHRS, CDR2 YFSETQ.